A selection of T cell receptor beta chains follows, all from one sample in a study of CD8 T cells in Susac syndrome. TCRdb used MiXCR to reprocess the immunoSEQ multiplex PCR reads, holding one entry per CDR3 protein. The table has over 150,000 distinct CDR3 sequences, 90% to 95% seen once. The sample comprised CD4+ T cells from PBMCs. The receptors were gathered from a human donor with multiple sclerosis. CDR3s include the opening cysteine and the closing phenylalanine or tryptophan. Each record gives: clone size, J gene, D gene, V gene, CDR3 length, CDR3 DNA, CDR3 protein. A D gene is named only where the DNA matches it firmly. Size values are once, few and many counts, or a class for expanded clones, and some rows have none.

.,TRBJ1-1,TRBD1,TRBV5-4,13,TGTGCCAGCAGCCGGACAGGGTGGGTTGGGGCTTTCTTT,CASSRTGWVGAFF
.,TRBJ1-1,.,TRBV30,11,TGTGCCTTCTCTACGAGCGCTGAAGCTTTCTTT,CAFSTSAEAFF
.,TRBJ2-1,.,TRBV7-9,14,TGTGCCAGCAGCCATTTCGAGGGCTACAATGAGCAGTTCTTC,CASSHFEGYNEQFF
.,TRBJ2-5,.,TRBV11-1,17,TGTGCCAGCAGCTTTCACCACGGGACAATCTACCAAGAGACCCAGTACTTC,CASSFHHGTIYQETQYF
.,TRBJ1-2,.,TRBV29-1,12,TGCAGCGTTGAAAGACAGGACTATGGCTACACCTTC,CSVERQDYGYTF
.,TRBJ2-1,.,TRBV20-1,11,TGCAGTGCTAGTCCGGGAGTCGGGCAGTTCTTC,CSASPGVGQFF
.,TRBJ2-5,.,TRBV24-1,12,TGTGCCACCAGTGATGGGGCGCGGACCCAGTACTTC,CATSDGARTQYF
.,TRBJ2-1,TRBD2,TRBV2,13,TGTGCCAGCTCCGGAGTAGCGGGAGGCGAGCAGTTCTTC,CASSGVAGGEQFF
.,TRBJ2-7,.,TRBV5-1,13,TGCGCCAGCAGCTATTTGGGGCGCTACGAGCAGTACTTC,CASSYLGRYEQYF
.,TRBJ1-5,TRBD1,TRBV24-1,14,TGTGCCACCAGTGAAGGACAGGGGGATACGCCCCAGCATTTT,CATSEGQGDTPQHF
.,TRBJ2-3,.,TRBV3-1,14,TGTGCCAGCAGCTTCCGGACGGCAAGAGATACGCAGTATTTT,CASSFRTARDTQYF
.,TRBJ2-5,.,TRBV12-3/TRBV12-4,18,TGTGCCAGCAGTCAAGGCTTACTAGCTCTTGGGGCCCAAGAGACCCAGTACTTC,CASSQGLLALGAQETQYF
.,TRBJ2-3,TRBD2,TRBV5-1,15,TGCGCCAGCAGCTCAACGGGACTACCCACAGATACGCAGTATTTT,CASSSTGLPTDTQYF
.,TRBJ1-1,.,TRBV29-1,13,TGCAGCGCCGAAACAGGGACGGGCACTGAAGCTTTCTTT,CSAETGTGTEAFF
.,TRBJ1-1,.,TRBV5-4,15,TGTGCCAGCAGCGAGGGCGGGGCACGGAACACTGAAGCTTTCTTT,CASSEGGARNTEAFF
.,TRBJ2-1,TRBD2,TRBV20-1,14,TGCAGTGCTAGACGCGGGAGCTCCTACAATGAGCAGTTCTTC,CSARRGSSYNEQFF
.,TRBJ2-1,TRBD2,TRBV2,16,TGTGCCAGCAGTGAAGCCGGAGCGGGAAGGTACAATGAGCAGTTCTTC,CASSEAGAGRYNEQFF
.,TRBJ2-5,TRBD1,TRBV27,15,TGTGCCAGCAGTTCGCACCGGGACAGGGGGGAGACCCAGTACTTC,CASSSHRDRGETQYF
.,TRBJ2-3,TRBD1,TRBV20-1,15,TGCAGTGCTACCCACAGGGGAGAAAACACAGATACGCAGTATTTT,CSATHRGENTDTQYF
.,TRBJ1-5,TRBD1,TRBV2,12,TGTGCCAGCAGAGACAGGGGTCAGCCCCAGCATTTT,CASRDRGQPQHF
.,TRBJ2-7,.,TRBV7-9,15,TGTGCCAGCAGCCCGGGAGGGGGCTTGGCCTACGAGCAGTACTTC,CASSPGGGLAYEQYF
.,TRBJ2-1,.,TRBV29-1,11,TGCAGCGTGAACCTAGTTCGGGAGCAGTTCTTC,CSVNLVREQFF
.,TRBJ2-7,.,TRBV27,15,TGTGCCAGCAGTCTAGCTCGGGGGAATACCTACGAGCAGTACTTC,CASSLARGNTYEQYF
.,TRBJ2-7,.,TRBV10-2,14,TGCGCCAGCAGTGAGTCGCGGCTAGGAGGCGAGCAGTACTTC,CASSESRLGGEQYF
once,TRBJ1-2,.,TRBV20-1,15,TGCAGTGCTAGAGATGTGGAGGGCACCCTCTATGGCTACACCTTC,CSARDVEGTLYGYTF
.,TRBJ1-5,.,TRBV3-1,15,TGTGCCAGCAGCCTAGACTCAGGGGTTCATCAGCCCCAGCATTTT,CASSLDSGVHQPQHF
.,TRBJ2-7,.,TRBV20-1,15,TGCAGTGCCTTTAGCCCATCTGGTCCCTCCTACGAGCAGTACTTC,CSAFSPSGPSYEQYF
.,TRBJ2-7,TRBD1,TRBV29-1,12,TGCAGCGTGGGACAGGTGGAGAGTCGGCAGTACTTC,CSVGQVESRQYF
.,TRBJ2-7,TRBD1,TRBV9,14,TGTGCCAGCAGCTTCGGGACAGACTGGATCGAGCAGTACTTC,CASSFGTDWIEQYF
.,TRBJ2-7,.,TRBV4-2,15,TGTGCCAGCAGCCAAGTCTCGGGACCCCCCTACGAGCAGTACTTC,CASSQVSGPPYEQYF
.,TRBJ1-2,.,TRBV3-1,12,TGTGCCAGCAGCCAGGGGGCGCGAGGCTACACCTTC,CASSQGARGYTF